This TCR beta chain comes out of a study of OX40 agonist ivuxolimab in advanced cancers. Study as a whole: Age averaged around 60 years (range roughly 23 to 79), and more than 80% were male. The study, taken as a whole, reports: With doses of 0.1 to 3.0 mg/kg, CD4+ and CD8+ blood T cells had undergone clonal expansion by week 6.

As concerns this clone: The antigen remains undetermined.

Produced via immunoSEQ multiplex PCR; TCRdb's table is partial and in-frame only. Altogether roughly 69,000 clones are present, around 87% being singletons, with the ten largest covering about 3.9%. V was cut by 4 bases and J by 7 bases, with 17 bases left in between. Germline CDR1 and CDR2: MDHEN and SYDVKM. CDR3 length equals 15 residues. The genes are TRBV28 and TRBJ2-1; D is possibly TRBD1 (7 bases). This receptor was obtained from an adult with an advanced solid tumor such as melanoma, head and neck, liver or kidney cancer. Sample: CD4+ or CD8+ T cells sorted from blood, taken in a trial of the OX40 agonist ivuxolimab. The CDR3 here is CASSSYEGAGNEQFF. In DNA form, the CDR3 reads TGTGCCAGCAGTTCTTACGAGGGGGCGGGAAATGAGCAGTTCTTC.